One sample yielded the 29 T cell receptor beta chains listed below, sequenced in a study of T-cell reconstitution after alpha-beta-depleted transplantation in children. Unique molecular identifiers were incorporated into the prepared TCRbeta library. TCRdb redid the calling of the PCR reads with MiXCR, one entry per CDR3 protein. The data hold hundreds of thousands of distinct CDR3 sequences, with roughly a quarter observed a single time. The sample consisted of PBMCs, mostly from graft donor cells, taken 360 days after TCRalphabeta/CD19-depleted stem cell transplant. Receptors were obtained from a female patient aged 2-15 years who had a stem cell transplant for congenital amegakaryocytic thrombocytopenia, so the T cells may come from the graft donor.

The chain has TRBV24-1 and TRBJ2-3; the D is unclear. The V gene's germline CDR1 is KGHDR and CDR2 SFDVKD. CDR3 length: 14 amino acids. V was shortened by 9 bases and J by 0 bases, with 12 bases between the two germline ends. The CDR3, as DNA: TGTGCCACCTCAAAAGATTCTAGCACAGATACGCAGTATTTT. Residues: CATSKDSSTDTQYF.

The gene calls are TRBV4-2 and TRBJ2-1; 9 nucleotides line up with TRBD2. Germline values: CDR1 LGHNA, CDR2 YNFKEQ. Trimming at V came to 2 bases and at J to 3 bases, leaving 8 bases not matched to a gene. The CDR3 consists of 17 residues. The CDR3 loop reads CASSQISGTSLYNEQFF. CDR3 bases: TGTGCCAGCAGCCAAATTAGCGGGACTAGCCTCTACAATGAGCAGTTCTTC.

V usage is TRBV12-3 or TRBV12-4 and J usage is TRBJ2-3; D uncertain. Between the trimmed V and J ends, which lost 4 bases and 7 bases, there was a span of 6 bases. There are 11 residues in the CDR3. The CDR3 spells CASSSGHTQYF. The CDR3 DNA sequence: TGTGCCAGCAGTTCCGGACATACGCAGTATTTT.

DNA of the CDR3: TGCGCCAGCAGCTCCCGGGCGGACGTTGAAGCTTTCTTT. As protein: CASSSRADVEAFF. The rearrangement joins TRBV5-1 to TRBJ1-1; D unclear. Germline loops: CDR1 SGHRS, CDR2 YFSETQ. The V end lost 3 bases, the J end lost 7 bases, and 13 bases lay between the germline ends. The CDR3 is made up of 13 amino acids.

A word on this clonotype: This may arise from a read error, as a much more abundant clone is one base away. The CDR3 is CASSLGVGELFF. DNA for the CDR3: TGTGCCAGCAGCTTAGGGGTCGGGGAGCTGTTTTTT. This chain uses TRBV7-9 with TRBJ2-2; D remains unclear. Per the germline V gene, CDR1 is SEHNR and CDR2 is FQNEAQ (reference sequence). The CDR3 has 12 amino acids. Trimming pared 1 base from V and 7 bases from J, leaving 4 bases between.

The CDR3 nucleotides are TGCAGTGCTAGAGAGGTAGAACCGGGTGTTAAGTTCACTGAAGCTTTCTTT. This translates into CSAREVEPGVKFTEAFF. The chain recombines TRBV20-1 with TRBJ1-1; D is ambiguous. There are 17 residues in the CDR3. The ends were cut back, 0 bases at V and 4 bases at J, with 21 bases in the middle. Germline CDR1 reads DFQATT; CDR2 reads SNEGSKA (reference sequence).

Only a few counts were recorded for this clonotype. The V gene is TRBV28, the J gene TRBJ1-3; TRBD1 is a possible D gene (5 bases). The CDR3 sequence is 15 residues long. The germline V gene encodes CDR1 MDHEN and CDR2 SYDVKM. Trimming took off 6 bases at V and 4 bases at J, with 16 bases between the two ends. CDR3 sequence (DNA): TGTGCCAGCAGCCACGACAGAAACTCCGGAAACACCATATATTTT. It codes for CASSHDRNSGNTIYF.

Many counts were recorded for this clonotype. V and J are TRBV3-1 and TRBJ2-2; D uncertain. V was shortened by 5 bases and J by 5 bases, with 3 bases between the two germline ends. This CDR3 comprises 11 residues. Germline CDR1 is LGHDT and CDR2 is YNNKEL (reference sequence). The CDR3 nucleotides are TGTGCCAGCAGCTGGACCGGGGAGCTGTTTTTT. Its translation: CASSWTGELFF.

This clonotype was found many times. The chain combines TRBV12-3 or TRBV12-4 with TRBJ2-2; the match to TRBD2 covers 7 bases. Unmatched junction bases numbered 3, after V lost 4 bases and J lost 1 base. The CDR3 has 15 residues. The CDR3 nucleotides are TGTGCCAGCAGTTCATCGGGAGGGAACACCGGGGAGCTGTTTTTT. Translated: CASSSSGGNTGELFF.

The V call is TRBV2, the J call TRBJ2-7; TRBD1 aligns across 7 bases. Germline CDR1 reads SNHLY; CDR2 reads FYNNEI. This CDR3 spans 15 amino acids. With V trimmed by 4 bases and J by 0 bases, 6 bases remained unmatched. CDR3: CASSALGTVSYEQYF. The CDR3 nucleotides are TGTGCCAGCAGTGCTCTGGGGACAGTCTCCTACGAGCAGTACTTC.

This rearrangement joins TRBV10-3 to TRBJ1-2, with TRBD1 as a possible D gene (5 bases). The germline CDR1 and CDR2 sequences are ENHRY and SYGVKD. V lost 4 bases to trimming and J lost 8 bases, with 11 bases between them. The CDR3 length is 12 residues. CDR3 region: CAISGQGPGYTF. The CDR3 DNA follows: TGTGCCATCAGTGGGCAGGGACCCGGCTACACCTTC.

V is TRBV7-9 and J is TRBJ2-7, with D tentatively TRBD1 (6 bases). The CDR3 extends over 14 amino acids. Germline values: CDR1 SEHNR, CDR2 FQNEAQ (reference sequence). Trimming pared 5 bases from V and 4 bases from J, leaving 15 bases between. The CDR3 nucleotides are TGTGCCAGCAGCCAAGCCCGGGACAATTACGAGCAGTACTTC. Its translation is CASSQARDNYEQYF.

This clonotype was detected a few times. The chain couples TRBV4-1 to TRBJ2-7; D is ambiguous. Trimming took off 2 bases at V and 2 bases at J, with 4 bases between the two ends. The germline V gene encodes CDR1 MGHRA and CDR2 YSYEKL. CDR3 length: 12 amino acids. The CDR3, as DNA: TGCGCCAGCAGCCAAACCCCCTACGAGCAGTACTTC. Translated: CASSQTPYEQYF.

The chain joins TRBV5-5 to TRBJ2-7; 10 bases match TRBD2. CDR1 SGHKS and CDR2 YYEKEE come from the germline V gene (reference sequence). The CDR3 totals 16 residues. Unmatched junction bases numbered 11, after V lost 4 bases and J lost 4 bases. In nucleotides, the CDR3 is TGTGCCAGCAGCCACACCCTAGCGGGAGTTCGGTACGAGCAGTACTTC. It is translated as CASSHTLAGVRYEQYF.

CDR3 DNA sequence: TGTGCCAGCAGACGACTAGCGGGAGGGACGAGCTCCTACAATGAGCAGTTCTTC. It encodes CASRRLAGGTSSYNEQFF. The genes are TRBV28 and TRBJ2-1, with TRBD2 matching over 14 bases. Trimming took 6 bases from V and 0 from J; bases not matched to a gene: 7. The CDR3 loop spans 18 amino acids. The germline V gene has CDR1 MDHEN and CDR2 SYDVKM.

The rearrangement uses TRBV2 and TRBJ2-1; TRBD2 might be the D (5 bases). CDR1 is SNHLY and CDR2 is FYNNEI in the germline V gene. V was pared by 6 bases and J by 8 bases, with 11 bases between. The CDR3 sequence is 12 residues long. CDR3 DNA sequence: TGTGCCAGCAGGCTAGCTTCGGATGAGCAGTTCTTC. It specifies CASRLASDEQFF. The whole variable domain, filled in from reference TRBV2 and TRBJ2-1, reads EPEVTQTPSHQVTQMGQEVILRCVPISNHLYFYWYRQILGQKVEFLVSFYNNEISEKSEIFDDQFSVERPDGSNFTLKIRSTKLEDSAMYFCASRLASDEQFFGPGTRLTVL.

CDR3 nucleotides: TGTGCCAGCAGCCACGCTACTTCCCCCGGGGAGCTGTTTTTT. Protein sequence: CASSHATSPGELFF. The chain uses TRBV3-1 and TRBJ2-2; D unresolved. This CDR3 comprises 14 residues. The germline V gene has CDR1 LGHDT and CDR2 YNNKEL (reference sequence). V lost 3 bases, J lost 6 bases, and 11 bases lay in between.

This clonotype has at least ten counts. The chain joins TRBV12-3 or TRBV12-4 to TRBJ2-1; D not certain. The V and J ends lost 5 bases and 7 bases respectively, with 9 bases between them. The CDR3 is 12 residues long. The CDR3 is CASSPRWNEQFF. The DNA of the CDR3 is TGTGCCAGCAGTCCCCGATGGAATGAGCAGTTCTTC.

This clonotype turned up a few times. The chain combines TRBV6-1 with TRBJ2-1; TRBD2 agrees at 7 bases. Trimming took 4 bases from V and 4 from J; bases not matched to a gene: 7. Germline loops: CDR1 MNHNS, CDR2 SASEGT. The CDR3 loop spans 15 amino acids. Here the CDR3 reads CASSGGGLNYNEQFF. In nucleotides, the CDR3 is TGTGCCAGCAGTGGGGGGGGACTAAATTACAATGAGCAGTTCTTC.

The rearrangement uses TRBV6-2 or TRBV6-3 and TRBJ2-3, with TRBD2 matching 11 bases. Germline V gene data show CDR1 as MNHEY and CDR2 as SVGEGT. The V segment lost 7 bases and the J segment 3 bases; nucleotides outside the gene matches: 9. The CDR3 is 16 amino acids. CDR3 DNA sequence: TGTGCCAGCACTTCGACTAGCGGGGTTCCTACAGATACGCAGTATTTT. It specifies CASTSTSGVPTDTQYF.

The CDR3 region has the DNA TGCGCCAGCAGCGCGACTAGCGGGACATACAATGAGCAGTTCTTC. Its protein product is CASSATSGTYNEQFF. The V gene is TRBV5-1, the J gene TRBJ2-1; 11 nucleotides align to TRBD2. CDR1 and CDR2 (germline): SGHRS, YFSETQ. This CDR3 comprises 15 residues. Trimming took 4 bases from V and 4 from J; bases not matched to a gene: 4.

The rearrangement joins TRBV4-1 to TRBJ1-4; tentatively, D is TRBD1 (6 bases). The CDR3 runs 18 residues. Trimming removed 4 bases at V and 4 bases at J, with 22 bases between. Germline values: CDR1 MGHRA, CDR2 YSYEKL. The CDR3 nucleotides read TGCGCCAGCAGCCGTTTACCCGCCGGGGGGCTTGATAATGAAAAACTGTTTTTT. Its translation: CASSRLPAGGLDNEKLFF.

This clonotype occurred a few times. The chain combines TRBV3-1 with TRBJ2-2; D may match TRBD1 or TRBD2 (6 bases each). Between the trimmed V and J ends, which lost 3 bases and 8 bases, there was a span of 13 bases. Germline V CDR1 and CDR2: LGHDT, YNNKEL (reference sequence). CDR3 length equals 14 residues. Here the CDR3 DNA reads TGTGCCAGCAGCCATTCCGGGGGCGAGGGGGAGCTGTTTTTT. Encoded protein: CASSHSGGEGELFF.

The chain carries TRBV5-1 and TRBJ2-1; tentatively, D is TRBD1 (5 bases). Germline V gene data show CDR1 as SGHRS and CDR2 as YFSETQ. The ends were cut back, 1 base at V and 5 bases at J, with 10 bases in the middle. The CDR3 spans 14 residues. The CDR3 sequence: CASSLYAGNNEQFF. CDR3 nucleotides: TGCGCCAGCAGCTTGTATGCAGGGAACAATGAGCAGTTCTTC.

This clonotype has just a few counts. The chain combines TRBV30 with TRBJ2-7, with 7 bases lining up with TRBD2. The CDR3 runs 12 residues. Per germline, CDR1 GTSNPN and CDR2 SVGIG (reference sequence). The J segment lost 13 bases and the V segment lost 0 bases, leaving 9 bases of the junction unmatched. The CDR3 spells CAWSVVAGPAYF. CDR3 nucleotides: TGTGCCTGGAGTGTAGTAGCGGGCCCGGCTTACTTC. The full variable domain, completed using reference TRBV30 and TRBJ2-7, is SQTIHQWPATLVQPVGSPLSLECTVEGTSNPNLYWYRQAAGRGLQLLFYSVGIGQISSEVPQNLSASRPQDRQFILSSKKLLLSDSGFYLCAWSVVAGPAYFGPGTRLTVT.

The V call is TRBV6-1, the J call TRBJ2-1; the D gene is possibly TRBD1 (6 bases). Germline CDR1 MNHNS, CDR2 SASEGT. This CDR3 has 15 residues. The ends were cut back, 7 bases at V and 7 bases at J, with 20 bases in the middle. This chain's CDR3 is CASTVSGTMWNEQFF. CDR3 nucleotide sequence: TGTGCCAGCACTGTATCCGGGACAATGTGGAATGAGCAGTTCTTC.

This clonotype was counted a few times. V usage is TRBV20-1 and J usage is TRBJ2-1; the D gene could be TRBD1 or TRBD2 (5 bases each). The CDR3 extends over 14 amino acids. From germline, CDR1 is DFQATT and CDR2 SNEGSKA (reference sequence). Trimming left V 3 bases short and J 5 bases short, with 14 bases between. The chain's CDR3 is CSASPGPANNEQFF. CDR3 DNA: TGCAGTGCTAGCCCGGGACCAGCTAACAATGAGCAGTTCTTC.

This chain uses TRBV24-1 with TRBJ2-1; no definite D call. Trimming left V 7 bases short and J 7 bases short, with 25 bases between. The CDR3 length is 17 residues. CDR1 is KGHDR, CDR2 SFDVKD, per germline. CDR3 sequence (DNA): TGTGCCACCAGCGATGGAAATAGGGCAGGCTGGGTTAATGAGCAGTTCTTC. This gives the protein CATSDGNRAGWVNEQFF.

V gene TRBV28 combines with J gene TRBJ1-5, with D possibly TRBD1 on 5 matching bases. V gave up 7 bases and J gave up 2 bases, with 18 bases separating them. The CDR3 covers 16 residues. The germline V gene encodes CDR1 MDHEN and CDR2 SYDVKM. CDR3 in amino acids: CASITTGHLGNQPQHF. As DNA, the CDR3 is TGTGCCAGCATTACTACCGGACATCTGGGCAATCAGCCCCAGCATTTT.